This TCR beta chain emerged from a study of T cell repertoires in cytomegalovirus infection. As for the study in general: Newly reported HLA-C-restricted and thoroughly characterized HLA-B-restricted CMV epitopes were employed. Signatures in public TCR beta sequences pointed to both CMV infection and matching HLA type. Study-level points and caveats: Dominant in the ex vivo response were TCR beta clonotypes restricted by HLA-C and specific for CMV. Cumulative public TCR beta family frequency identified CMV carriers with the relevant HLA.

V shed 3 bases and J shed 5 bases, with 11 bases lying between them. This CDR3 is 13 amino acids long. TCRdb reanalysed the reads using MiXCR and keeps one entry per CDR3 protein. The table shows about 570,000 distinct CDR3 sequences, with approximately 40% occurring only once. On this clonotype itself: Its antigen is as yet unknown.

J is TRBJ2-7 and V is TRBV12-3 or TRBV12-4; a weak D match, TRBD1 (6 bases). This specimen was cultured PBMCs, taken from culture after CMV antigen stimulation. This receptor was obtained from a human donor in good health (CMV status not recorded). Some clones in this sample may be carry-over from other donors' samples. For the CDR3, the DNA is TGTGCCAGCAGTTTCAGACAGGCAGACGAGCAGTACTTC. This encodes CASSFRQADEQYF.